Detailed here is one TCR beta chain. The unsorted samples had approximately 90 million PBMCs used for genomic DNA. This record belongs to a study of shared clonotypes between healthy human individuals. Produced via immunoSEQ multiplex PCR; TCRdb's table is partial and in-frame only. There are about 460,000 clones in the sample; approximately 77% occur only once, and about 11% lies in the top ten. Looked up from germline, CDR1 is MNHNS and CDR2 is SASEGT. The CDR3 sequence is 13 residues long. With 3 bases removed from V and 7 bases from J, the gap between germline ends came to 12 bases. The TCR originated in a middle-aged woman in good health. Some clones in this sample may be carry-over from other donors' samples. The chain uses TRBV6-1 and TRBJ1-1, with D perhaps TRBD1 (5 bases). Sequenced: PBMCs. CDR3 protein: CASSDGRQFEAFF. Here the CDR3 DNA reads TGTGCCAGCAGTGATGGTCGACAGTTTGAAGCTTTCTTT.